The rows below give T cell receptor beta chains drawn from one sample of a study of cytomegalovirus exposure and HLA in healthy donors. Produced via immunoSEQ multiplex PCR; TCRdb's table is partial and in-frame only. The sample holds 100,000 or so clones, roughly nine tenths seen once. The sequenced sample was PBMCs. The source is a man between 18 and 35 years old in good health and CMV-seropositive. Both conserved end residues are part of each CDR3. D genes are given only for firm matches. Clone size is shown for a subset of rows, as once, few, many or a class of expanded clone.

cdr3_aa: CASRRGQGNEQFF
cdr3_nt: TGTGCCAGCAGGCGAGGACAGGGCAATGAGCAGTTCTTC
j_call: TRBJ2-1
v_call: TRBV11-1
d_call: TRBD1
clone_size: .

cdr3_aa: CASSFWTGTSGETQYF
cdr3_nt: TGTGCCAGCAGCTTTTGGACAGGGACTTCAGGAGAGACCCAGTACTTC
j_call: TRBJ2-5
v_call: TRBV7-2
d_call: TRBD1
clone_size: .

cdr3_aa: CASSIPTSGSLHEQFF
cdr3_nt: TGTGCCAGCAGTATCCCCACTAGCGGGAGTTTGCATGAGCAGTTCTTC
j_call: TRBJ2-1
v_call: TRBV28
d_call: TRBD2
clone_size: .

cdr3_aa: CASSLSSGRVYEQFF
cdr3_nt: TGTGCCAGCAGTTTAAGTAGCGGGAGGGTTTATGAGCAGTTCTTC
j_call: TRBJ2-1
v_call: TRBV27
d_call: TRBD2
clone_size: .

cdr3_aa: CASSLVSRADTQYF
cdr3_nt: TGTGCCAGCAGCTTAGTTTCCAGGGCAGATACGCAGTATTTT
j_call: TRBJ2-3
v_call: TRBV11-2
d_call: .
clone_size: .

cdr3_aa: CASSEGLAGYGDTQYF
cdr3_nt: TGTGCCAGCAGCGAGGGACTAGCGGGGTATGGAGATACGCAGTATTTT
j_call: TRBJ2-3
v_call: TRBV9
d_call: TRBD2
clone_size: .

cdr3_aa: CASSIQGTAGNEQFF
cdr3_nt: TGTGCCAGTAGTATCCAGGGTACTGCGGGAAATGAGCAGTTCTTC
j_call: TRBJ2-1
v_call: TRBV19
d_call: .
clone_size: .

cdr3_aa: CATSSHTLTNYGYTF
cdr3_nt: TGTGCCACCAGCAGCCACACATTGACTAACTATGGCTACACCTTC
j_call: TRBJ1-2
v_call: TRBV15
d_call: .
clone_size: .

cdr3_aa: CASSSGTGTRAFF
cdr3_nt: TGTGCCAGCAGCTCCGGGACAGGGACCCGAGCTTTCTTT
j_call: TRBJ1-1
v_call: TRBV5-6
d_call: TRBD1
clone_size: .

cdr3_aa: CASSWGQGAVRGYTF
cdr3_nt: TGTGCCAGCAGTTGGGGACAGGGGGCGGTAAGGGGCTACACCTTC
j_call: TRBJ1-2
v_call: TRBV28
d_call: TRBD1
clone_size: .

cdr3_aa: CASSIVFREETQYF
cdr3_nt: TGTGCCAGTAGTATAGTTTTCAGGGAAGAGACCCAGTACTTC
j_call: TRBJ2-5
v_call: TRBV19
d_call: .
clone_size: .

cdr3_aa: CASRETGASQPQHF
cdr3_nt: TGTGCCAGCAGGGAGACAGGGGCCAGTCAGCCCCAGCATTTT
j_call: TRBJ1-5
v_call: TRBV6-1
d_call: TRBD1
clone_size: many

cdr3_aa: CASSWIPGRGRAYEQYF
cdr3_nt: TGTGCCAGCAGCTGGATTCCGGGGAGGGGGAGGGCCTACGAGCAGTACTTC
j_call: TRBJ2-7
v_call: TRBV5-6
d_call: .
clone_size: .

cdr3_aa: CASSLDRQSGGAFF
cdr3_nt: TGTGCCAGCAGCTTAGATCGGCAATCTGGAGGAGCTTTCTTT
j_call: TRBJ1-1
v_call: TRBV7-8
d_call: .
clone_size: .

cdr3_aa: CASRGLGSYEQYF
cdr3_nt: TGTGCCAGCCGAGGTCTCGGCTCCTACGAGCAGTACTTC
j_call: TRBJ2-7
v_call: TRBV7-2
d_call: .
clone_size: .

cdr3_aa: CASSPDTDGYTF
cdr3_nt: TGTGCCAGCTCCCCAGACACCGATGGCTACACCTTC
j_call: TRBJ1-2
v_call: TRBV18
d_call: .
clone_size: .

cdr3_aa: CASSQEGRGTWEEGHEQYF
cdr3_nt: TGTGCCAGCAGCCAAGAGGGAAGGGGTACGTGGGAGGAGGGGCACGAGCAGTACTTC
j_call: TRBJ2-7
v_call: TRBV4-2
d_call: .
clone_size: .

cdr3_aa: CASSIRGPLYEQYF
cdr3_nt: TGTGCCAGCAGTATTAGAGGCCCTCTCTACGAGCAGTACTTC
j_call: TRBJ2-7
v_call: TRBV27
d_call: .
clone_size: .

cdr3_aa: CASSVGLRYEQYF
cdr3_nt: TGTGCCAGCAGTGTGGGACTTCGGTACGAGCAGTACTTC
j_call: TRBJ2-7
v_call: TRBV27
d_call: .
clone_size: .

cdr3_aa: CASSKESGGVETQYF
cdr3_nt: TGTGCCAGCAGCAAAGAGTCGGGGGGTGTTGAGACCCAGTACTTC
j_call: TRBJ2-5
v_call: TRBV6-5
d_call: TRBD2
clone_size: .

cdr3_aa: CASSQASASGSHEQFF
cdr3_nt: TGCGCCAGCAGCCAAGCTTCGGCTAGCGGGAGTCATGAGCAGTTCTTC
j_call: TRBJ2-1
v_call: TRBV4-3
d_call: TRBD2
clone_size: .

cdr3_aa: CASGEQGFTDTQYF
cdr3_nt: TGTGCCTCTGGGGAGCAGGGGTTCACAGATACGCAGTATTTT
j_call: TRBJ2-3
v_call: TRBV19
d_call: .
clone_size: .

cdr3_aa: CASSPSGRGPGDTQYF
cdr3_nt: TGTGCCAGCAGCCCAAGCGGGAGAGGGCCGGGAGATACGCAGTATTTT
j_call: TRBJ2-3
v_call: TRBV11-2
d_call: TRBD2
clone_size: .

cdr3_aa: CASSDHRDGYTF
cdr3_nt: TGTGCCAGCAGCGATCACAGAGATGGCTACACCTTC
j_call: TRBJ1-2
v_call: TRBV7-8
d_call: .
clone_size: .

cdr3_aa: CASSRTGSGALNEKLFF
cdr3_nt: TGTGCCAGCAGCAGAACAGGTTCTGGGGCCCTTAATGAAAAACTGTTTTTT
j_call: TRBJ1-4
v_call: TRBV5-5
d_call: .
clone_size: once

cdr3_aa: CASSSRGQGWPTPPDTQYF
cdr3_nt: TGTGCCAGCAGCTCAAGGGGACAGGGATGGCCAACCCCACCAGATACGCAGTATTTT
j_call: TRBJ2-3
v_call: TRBV7-2
d_call: TRBD1
clone_size: .

cdr3_aa: CARSLWGSGSPPGTGELFF
cdr3_nt: TGTGCCAGAAGCTTGTGGGGCTCCGGGAGCCCTCCGGGCACCGGGGAGCTGTTTTTT
j_call: TRBJ2-2
v_call: TRBV5-3
d_call: .
clone_size: .

cdr3_aa: CASSLGQGVGEQYF
cdr3_nt: TGTGCCAGCAGCCTCGGACAGGGAGTGGGAGAGCAGTACTTC
j_call: TRBJ2-7
v_call: TRBV28
d_call: TRBD1
clone_size: .

cdr3_aa: CASSLAATGNYGYTF
cdr3_nt: TGTGCCAGCAGCTTAGCGGCGACAGGGAACTATGGCTACACCTTC
j_call: TRBJ1-2
v_call: TRBV7-9
d_call: TRBD1
clone_size: .

cdr3_aa: CASSPVGAEGYTF
cdr3_nt: TGTGCCAGCTCACCGGTGGGGGCGGAGGGCTACACCTTC
j_call: TRBJ1-2
v_call: TRBV18
d_call: .
clone_size: few

cdr3_aa: CASSQLSGTVAYEQYF
cdr3_nt: TGCGCCAGCAGCCAACTCTCCGGGACAGTCGCCTACGAGCAGTACTTC
j_call: TRBJ2-7
v_call: TRBV4-3
d_call: TRBD1
clone_size: .

cdr3_aa: CASSVAFSGRGQFF
cdr3_nt: TGTGCCAGCAGCGTAGCTTTTAGCGGGAGGGGGCAGTTCTTC
j_call: TRBJ2-1
v_call: TRBV9
d_call: TRBD2
clone_size: .

cdr3_aa: CASSYDRAPYEQYF
cdr3_nt: TGTGCCAGCAGTTATGACAGGGCCCCCTACGAGCAGTACTTC
j_call: TRBJ2-7
v_call: TRBV6-5
d_call: TRBD1
clone_size: .

cdr3_aa: CASSQEGGRVGNTIYF
cdr3_nt: TGCGCCAGCAGCCAAGAAGGGGGCAGAGTCGGAAACACCATATATTTT
j_call: TRBJ1-3
v_call: TRBV4-3
d_call: TRBD1
clone_size: once

cdr3_aa: CASSLPGQGFGNTEAFF
cdr3_nt: TGCGCCAGCAGCTTGCCGGGACAGGGCTTTGGGAACACTGAAGCTTTCTTT
j_call: TRBJ1-1
v_call: TRBV5-1
d_call: TRBD1
clone_size: .

cdr3_aa: CASSRDRGLSGNTIYF
cdr3_nt: TGTGCCAGCAGTAGAGACAGGGGCCTCTCTGGAAACACCATATATTTT
j_call: TRBJ1-3
v_call: TRBV2
d_call: TRBD1
clone_size: .

cdr3_aa: CASSLDFRGGGEAQYF
cdr3_nt: TGTGCCAGCAGCTTAGACTTCCGCGGGGGCGGTGAGGCCCAGTACTTC
j_call: TRBJ2-5
v_call: TRBV11-2
d_call: .
clone_size: .

cdr3_aa: CASSYVTSGTVKAQYF
cdr3_nt: TGTGCCAGCAGTTACGTTACTAGCGGGACGGTTAAGGCGCAGTATTTT
j_call: TRBJ2-3
v_call: TRBV6-6
d_call: TRBD2
clone_size: once

cdr3_aa: CASSLGASGRNEQFF
cdr3_nt: TGTGCCAGCAGTTTAGGGGCCAGCGGGAGGAATGAGCAGTTCTTC
j_call: TRBJ2-1
v_call: TRBV27
d_call: TRBD2
clone_size: few

cdr3_aa: CASPSASGRQYEQYF
cdr3_nt: TGTGCCAGCCCCTCGGCTAGCGGGCGACAATACGAGCAGTACTTC
j_call: TRBJ2-7
v_call: TRBV6-1
d_call: TRBD2
clone_size: .

cdr3_aa: CATGTGEQPQHF
cdr3_nt: TGTGCCACCGGGACAGGGGAACAGCCCCAGCATTTT
j_call: TRBJ1-5
v_call: TRBV27
d_call: TRBD1
clone_size: many

cdr3_aa: CASSPSDSRYQPQHF
cdr3_nt: TGTGCCAGCTCACCCTCGGACAGCCGATATCAGCCCCAGCATTTT
j_call: TRBJ1-5
v_call: TRBV18
d_call: .
clone_size: .

cdr3_aa: CASSHRQGASYGYTF
cdr3_nt: TGCGCCAGCAGCCACCGACAGGGGGCAAGCTATGGCTATACCTTC
j_call: TRBJ1-2
v_call: TRBV4-1
d_call: TRBD1
clone_size: .

cdr3_aa: CASSLYSSRETQYF
cdr3_nt: TGTGCCAGCAGCTTGTATTCTAGCCGGGAGACCCAGTACTTC
j_call: TRBJ2-5
v_call: TRBV5-6
d_call: .
clone_size: few

cdr3_aa: CASSEGSGEIYEQYF
cdr3_nt: TGTGCCAGCAGTGAAGGCTCAGGGGAAATCTACGAGCAGTACTTC
j_call: TRBJ2-7
v_call: TRBV6-1
d_call: .
clone_size: .